The 2 T cell receptor beta chains below were found in one sample sequenced in a study of blood T cell repertoires in COVID-19. Only in-frame clones appear in the TCRdb table, and some are missing; sequencing was by immunoSEQ multiplex PCR. The sample has about 370,000 clones; approximately 90% are singletons. Sequenced sample: PBMCs or T cells enriched from blood (not recorded which). The receptors were sampled from a woman aged 40 to 55 who had been exposed to COVID-19.

This clone was detected a few times. V and J are TRBV9 and TRBJ1-4, with D perhaps TRBD1 (6 bases). The germline V and J ends were trimmed by 7 bases and 0 bases, with 7 bases remaining between them. CDR1 is SGDLS, CDR2 YYNGEE, per germline. The CDR3 is 13 amino acids. CDR3 bases: TGTGCCAGCCAGGGGCCAACTAATGAAAAACTGTTTTTT. Protein product: CASQGPTNEKLFF.

CDR3 nucleotide sequence: TGTGCCAGCAGCTTGAGCCGGGGGAGGTCACCCCTCCACTTT. This gives the protein CASSLSRGRSPLHF. The J gene is TRBJ1-6, the V gene TRBV5-4; weak D call: TRBD1 (5 bases). V was trimmed by 1 base and J by 10 bases, leaving 12 bases between them. Germline-derived CDR1 and CDR2 are SGHNT and YYREEE (reference sequence). The CDR3 consists of 14 residues.